A selection of T cell receptor beta chains follows, all from one sample in a study of T cell responses to AZD1222 COVID-19 vaccine. Profiling relied on immunoSEQ multiplex PCR, and the TCRdb table lists in-frame clones only, not all of them. Among roughly 170,000 clones listed, roughly nine tenths were seen once. The sequencing used peripheral blood, collected on day 0 of AZD1222 vaccination. The receptor source for this set is an adult in good health. The CDR3 runs from the conserved cysteine through the conserved F or W. A D gene is named only where the DNA matches it firmly. Part of the rows lack a size; the others show once, few, many or a class for expanded clones.

J	V	size	D	CDR3	DNA
TRBJ1-3	TRBV6-2/TRBV6-3	.	.	CASSLPPNYSGNTIYF	TGTGCCAGCAGCCTACCGCCCAACTACTCTGGAAACACCATATATTTT
TRBJ1-4	TRBV6-5	.	.	CASSPGPQKLFF	TGTGCCAGCAGTCCAGGGCCACAAAAACTGTTTTTT
TRBJ2-1	TRBV27	.	TRBD2	CASSPGGANEQFF	TGTGCCAGCAGCCCCGGGGGGGCCAATGAGCAGTTCTTC
TRBJ1-5	TRBV30	.	.	CAWSDRNQPQHF	TGTGCCTGGAGTGACCGGAATCAGCCCCAGCATTTT
TRBJ1-2	TRBV11-2	.	.	CASSPGIASPNYGYTF	TGTGCCAGCAGCCCAGGGATCGCTTCACCTAACTATGGCTACACCTTC
TRBJ2-5	TRBV7-2	once	.	CASSPGANQETQYF	TGTGCCAGCAGCCCGGGCGCAAACCAAGAGACCCAGTACTTC
TRBJ1-4	TRBV3-1/TRBV3-2	.	.	CASSHFGREKLFF	TGTGCCAGCAGCCATTTCGGCAGAGAAAAACTGTTTTTT
TRBJ2-1	TRBV5-1	.	TRBD2	CASSLGTSVTYNEQFF	TGCGCCAGCAGCTTGGGTACTAGCGTCACCTACAATGAGCAGTTCTTC
TRBJ2-1	TRBV7-2	.	TRBD2	CASSLLGLAPLYEQFF	TGTGCCAGCAGCTTATTAGGACTAGCCCCCCTCTATGAGCAGTTCTTC
TRBJ2-6	TRBV27	.	TRBD1	CASRPGTGQSPSGANVLTF	TGTGCCAGCAGACCCGGGACAGGGCAGAGCCCCTCTGGGGCCAACGTCCTGACTTTC
TRBJ2-7	TRBV5-1	.	.	CASSRGGDYEQYF	TGCGCCAGCAGCCGGGGCGGGGACTACGAGCAGTACTTC
TRBJ1-1	TRBV23-1	.	.	CASSQSSGNTEAFF	TGCGCCAGCAGTCAATCATCCGGGAACACTGAAGCTTTCTTT
TRBJ1-4	TRBV5-8	.	.	CASSLYLPSGHPTEKLFF	TGTGCCAGCAGCCTCTACCTCCCCTCGGGACACCCGACTGAAAAACTGTTTTTT
TRBJ1-5	TRBV21-1	few	.	CASSKEGTGGFGQPQHF	TGTGCCAGCAGCAAAGAGGGTACAGGGGGCTTCGGGCAGCCCCAGCATTTT
TRBJ2-7	TRBV11-3	.	TRBD1	CASSRGQGNDEQYF	TGTGCCAGCAGCCGGGGACAGGGTAACGACGAGCAGTACTTC
TRBJ1-1	TRBV5-4	.	TRBD1	CASSPGQAGTEAFF	TGTGCCAGCAGCCCCGGACAGGCGGGGACTGAAGCTTTCTTT